One and the same sample provided the 29 T cell receptor beta chains below, sequenced in a study of somatic mutations in cytotoxic T cells in rheumatoid arthritis. Data came from immunoSEQ multiplex PCR; TCRdb stores just in-frame clones and leaves some out. The sample contains about 6,400 clones, approximately 65% of which appear only once. Sequencing was carried out using CD8+ T cells sorted from blood. Source of these receptors: a woman between 45 and 60 years old in good health.

This clone qualifies as medium-sized. The chain combines TRBV4-3 with TRBJ2-1; no clear D gene. The CDR3 has 16 residues. Germline-derived CDR1 and CDR2 are LGHNA and YSLEER. Trimming stripped 1 base from V and 0 bases from J, with 10 bases between. The CDR3 is CASSQGDGGSYNEQFF. DNA of the CDR3: TGCGCCAGCAGCCAAGGTGACGGCGGCTCCTACAATGAGCAGTTCTTC.

This clone was seen just once. This chain links TRBV4-1 with TRBJ2-4, with 9 bases fitting TRBD2. With 1 base clipped from V and 0 bases from J, the junction kept 7 bases outside the gene matches. Germline V gene data show CDR1 as MGHRA and CDR2 as YSYEKL. This CDR3 comprises 18 residues. The CDR3 DNA is TGCGCCAGCAGCCAAGTCAGCGGGGGGAGCATAGCCAAAAACATTCAGTACTTC. This encodes CASSQVSGGSIAKNIQYF.

The chain joins TRBV2 to TRBJ2-1; 11 nucleotides agree with TRBD2. The V gene's germline CDR1 is SNHLY and CDR2 FYNNEI. V lost 5 bases, J lost 6 bases, and 6 bases stayed unmatched. The length of the CDR3 is 15 residues. CDR3 region: CASSTTSGGSNEQFF. The CDR3, as DNA: TGTGCCAGCAGTACTACTAGCGGGGGTAGCAATGAGCAGTTCTTC.

The genes are TRBV28 and TRBJ2-7, with 13 bases lining up with TRBD2. CDR1 is MDHEN, CDR2 SYDVKM, per germline. The trim removed 4 bases at V and 3 bases at J, leaving 3 bases unmatched. The CDR3 extends over 15 amino acids. The CDR3 region is CASSSTSGGGYEQYF. The CDR3 DNA follows: TGTGCCAGCAGTTCCACTAGCGGGGGGGGCTACGAGCAGTACTTC.

The chain combines TRBV9 with TRBJ1-2; D call uncertain. This CDR3 comprises 11 residues. CDR1 and CDR2 from the germline V gene are SGDLS and YYNGEE. Trimming pared 3 bases from V and 7 bases from J, leaving 7 bases between. The chain's CDR3 is CASSGESGYTF. For the CDR3, the DNA is TGTGCCAGCAGCGGGGAGTCTGGCTACACCTTC.

This clone is labeled as medium-sized (0.01 to 0.1%). This chain connects TRBV19 to TRBJ1-1; D is perhaps TRBD1 (6 bases). V lost 6 bases and J 2 bases, leaving 13 bases between the germline ends. Germline V CDR1 and CDR2: LNHDA, SQIVND (reference sequence). This CDR3 is 14 amino acids long. CDR3: CASRWGRGNTEAFF. CDR3 DNA sequence: TGTGCCAGTAGGTGGGGCAGGGGCAACACTGAAGCTTTCTTT.

The chain's CDR3 is CASVPTTNNEQFF. In DNA form, the CDR3 reads TGTGCCAGCGTACCTACTACCAATAATGAGCAGTTCTTC. The chain is built from TRBV7-8 and TRBJ2-1; D is ambiguous. Germline V gives CDR1 SGHVS, CDR2 FQNEAQ. V was shortened by 8 bases and J by 7 bases, with 15 bases between the two germline ends. This CDR3 comprises 13 residues.

This clone has just a few counts. This sequence joins TRBV4-1 and TRBJ1-2; tentatively, D is TRBD1 (5 bases). The CDR3 totals 17 residues. V gave up 7 bases and J gave up 5 bases, with 26 bases separating them. Germline V gives CDR1 MGHRA, CDR2 YSYEKL. The CDR3 is CASTPSLGRGRSYGYTF. DNA for the CDR3: TGCGCCAGCACCCCAAGTCTTGGGAGGGGACGGAGTTATGGCTACACCTTC.

This clone is large within its sample. The chain couples TRBV7-9 to TRBJ2-1; possible D gene TRBD2, 5 bases. This CDR3 region has 15 residues. V gave up 1 base and J gave up 3 bases, with 10 bases separating them. The germline V gene has CDR1 SEHNR and CDR2 FQNEAQ (reference sequence). CDR3 region: CASSLGFSDYNEQFF. For the CDR3, the DNA is TGTGCCAGCAGCTTAGGTTTTAGCGACTACAATGAGCAGTTCTTC.

The chain links TRBV14 to TRBJ1-6; TRBD1 is a possible D gene (6 bases). CDR1 is SGHDN and CDR2 is FVKESK in the germline V gene. The CDR3 has 15 amino acids. Trimming took 6 bases from V and 0 from J, leaving 9 bases between them. The CDR3, as DNA: TGTGCCAGCAGAGAGGACAGCTCCTATAATTCACCCCTCCACTTT. Translated, it gives CASREDSSYNSPLHF.

The sample holds one count of this clone. The CDR3 DNA is TGTGCCAGCAAAGGGACAGGCGACACCGGGGAGCTGTTTTTT. It translates to CASKGTGDTGELFF. The chain uses TRBV6-4 and TRBJ2-2; 8 bases are a match to TRBD1. V was pared by 7 bases and J by 3 bases, with 4 bases of the junction left unmatched. The germline gives CDR1 MRHNA, CDR2 SNTAGT. CDR3 length: 14 amino acids.

The chain joins TRBV9 to TRBJ2-7, with 14 bases lining up with TRBD2. V lost 0 bases to trimming and J lost 8 bases; unmatched junction nucleotides: 4. The CDR3 is 15 amino acids. CDR1 and CDR2 from the germline V gene are SGDLS and YYNGEE. DNA for the CDR3: TGTGCCAGCAGCGTAGGAGGGACTAGCGGGGGCAAGCAGTACTTC. Translation: CASSVGGTSGGKQYF. Full variable domain (outside the CDR3, taken from reference TRBV9 and TRBJ2-7): DSGVTQTPKHLITATGQRVTLRCSPRSGDLSVYWYQQSLDQGLQFLIQYYNGEERAKGNILERFSAQQFPDLHSELNLSSLELGDSALYFCASSVGGTSGGKQYFGPGTRLTVT.

V usage is TRBV4-1 and J usage is TRBJ2-5; D unclear. Trimming stripped 1 base from V and 1 base from J, with 4 bases between. Germline values: CDR1 MGHRA, CDR2 YSYEKL. This CDR3 has 13 amino acids. CDR3 residues: CASSQALQETQYF. CDR3 in DNA: TGCGCCAGCAGCCAAGCCCTCCAAGAGACCCAGTACTTC.

The gene calls are TRBV19 and TRBJ1-3; D is unclear. V was cut by 6 bases and J by 2 bases, with 14 bases left in between. The CDR3 length is 15 residues. Germline assignment: CDR1 LNHDA and CDR2 SQIVND (reference sequence). The CDR3: CASRPGGSAGNTIYF. The DNA for the CDR3 is TGTGCCAGTAGACCCGGTGGAAGCGCTGGAAACACCATATATTTT.

CDR3 loop: CASSADRLYTDTQYF. The CDR3 nucleotides read TGTGCCAGCAGCGCAGACAGGCTCTACACAGATACGCAGTATTTT. This chain uses TRBV7-9 with TRBJ2-3, with D perhaps matching TRBD1 (6 bases). Deletions cut 5 bases from V and 2 bases from J, with 14 bases between. The CDR3 loop spans 15 amino acids. From germline, CDR1 is SEHNR and CDR2 FQNEAQ (reference sequence).

The V call is TRBV6-1, the J call TRBJ1-5, with a tentative D call TRBD1 (5 bases). The V gene lost 7 bases and the J gene lost 11 bases, with 21 bases spanning the gap. The CDR3 has 14 residues. Germline assignment: CDR1 MNHNS and CDR2 SASEGT. The CDR3 protein is CASNLDTHRGAQHF. The CDR3 coding sequence is TGTGCCAGCAACCTCGACACCCACCGGGGGGCCCAGCATTTT.

The chain combines TRBV10-2 with TRBJ1-5; 11 positions agree with TRBD1. Germline lookup yields CDR1 WSHSY and CDR2 SAAADI. J lost 6 bases, V lost 6 bases, and 7 bases had no gene match. This CDR3 has 15 residues. CDR3 coding DNA: TGCGCCAGCAGCCCCGGGACAGGGGGGAGTCAGCCCCAGCATTTT. It translates to CASSPGTGGSQPQHF.

The chain couples TRBV11-2 to TRBJ2-2; D gene ambiguous. V was clipped by 5 bases and J by 0 bases, with 4 bases between them. The CDR3 runs to 13 residues. Germline CDR1 reads SGHAT; CDR2 reads FQNNGV. DNA of the CDR3: TGTGCCAGCAGCGGCTCGAACACCGGGGAGCTGTTTTTT. Its translation is CASSGSNTGELFF.

J is TRBJ1-2 and V is TRBV6-5; possible D gene TRBD1, 5 bases. V was shortened by 5 bases and J by 4 bases, with 17 bases between the two germline ends. Germline CDR1 and CDR2: MNHEY and SVGAGI. The CDR3 contains 15 residues. The CDR3 DNA reads as TGTGCCAGCAGTGCGGGGGGACTCAACTTCTATGGCTACACCTTC. This sequence encodes CASSAGGLNFYGYTF.

This sequence joins TRBV4-1 and TRBJ2-5; tentatively, D is TRBD1 (6 bases). The CDR3 extends over 15 amino acids. Germline V gene lookup returns CDR1 MGHRA and CDR2 YSYEKL. Trimming removed 0 bases at V and 3 bases at J, with 11 bases between. CDR3 amino acids: CASSQEGAGKETQYF. The CDR3 DNA is TGCGCCAGCAGCCAAGAGGGGGCGGGTAAAGAGACCCAGTACTTC.

The V and J genes are TRBV13 and TRBJ2-3; 12 bases agree with TRBD2. The length of the CDR3 is 17 residues. Looked up from germline, CDR1 is PRHDT and CDR2 is FYEKMQ (reference sequence). The V segment lost 5 bases and the J segment 0 bases; nucleotides outside the gene matches: 6. CDR3 sequence: CASSGTSGGFSTDTQYF. CDR3 sequence (DNA): TGTGCCAGCAGCGGAACTAGCGGGGGGTTTAGCACAGATACGCAGTATTTT.

This chain uses TRBV27 with TRBJ2-1; 7 nucleotides agree with TRBD2. V was clipped by 5 bases and J by 8 bases; unmatched bases: 24. Germline CDR1 and CDR2: MNHEY and SMNVEV (reference sequence). CDR3 length equals 19 residues. The CDR3 DNA sequence: TGTGCCAGCAGTGTTCCGACCCTAGCGGTAGCGGGTCAACGATATGAGCAGTTCTTC. Protein: CASSVPTLAVAGQRYEQFF.

The V and J genes are TRBV7-9 and TRBJ2-1; 7 bases match TRBD1. CDR3 length: 13 amino acids. V dropped 5 bases and J dropped 10; count of bases not matched to a gene: 8. Germline V CDR1 and CDR2: SEHNR, FQNEAQ (reference sequence). CDR3 sequence reads: CASSPTDRAEQFF. CDR3 DNA: TGTGCCAGCAGCCCCACCGACAGGGCAGAGCAGTTCTTC.

This clone was recorded only once. V usage is TRBV6-5 and J usage is TRBJ2-5; 9 nucleotides agree with TRBD1. The CDR3 contains 15 residues. CDR1 MNHEY and CDR2 SVGAGI come from the germline V gene. V shed 5 bases and J 6 bases; nucleotides not matched to a gene: 10. The CDR3 protein is CASSPRPGQGQTQYF. CDR3 nucleotide sequence: TGTGCCAGCAGTCCACGACCTGGACAGGGGCAGACCCAGTACTTC.

This clone was detected only a few times. The rearrangement joins TRBV4-1 to TRBJ1-4; 9 bases map to TRBD1. Germline lookup yields CDR1 MGHRA and CDR2 YSYEKL. This CDR3 contains 16 residues. The junction had 9 bases not matched to a gene; V was cut back by 3 bases and J by 7 bases. In DNA form, the CDR3 reads TGCGCCAGCAGCCACTTACCTACAGGGGGCAGTGAAAAACTGTTTTTT. The encoded protein is CASSHLPTGGSEKLFF.

This clone was seen a few times. This sequence joins TRBV11-1 and TRBJ2-5; 7 nucleotides agree with TRBD2. Losses at the gene ends were 1 base for V and 5 bases for J; bases not matched to a gene: 7. The CDR3 runs to 15 residues. CDR1 is SGHAT, CDR2 FQDESV, per germline (reference sequence). CDR3 region: CASSLGLAEKETQYF. The DNA of the CDR3 is TGTGCCAGCAGCTTAGGTCTAGCGGAGAAGGAGACCCAGTACTTC.

The V and J genes are TRBV2 and TRBJ2-5, with a weak D call TRBD2 (5 bases). Near its end, the DNA agrees better with TRBJ2-7, so the J call may be wrong. This CDR3 has 16 amino acids. From germline, CDR1 is SNHLY and CDR2 FYNNEI. The CDR3: CASRRLTGVSSYEQYF. DNA of the CDR3: TGTGCCAGCAGACGCCTGACCGGGGTGAGCTCCTACGAGCAGTACTTC.

This clone has only a few counts. The CDR3, as DNA: TGTGCCAGCAGTTTACGACAGGGGGCAGGGGTAAATGAGCAGTTCTTC. Protein: CASSLRQGAGVNEQFF. The chain links TRBV27 to TRBJ2-1, with 10 bases fitting TRBD1. Germline V gives CDR1 MNHEY, CDR2 SMNVEV (reference sequence). The CDR3 spans 16 residues. Trimming took 2 bases from V and 7 from J; bases not matched to a gene: 8.

This clone has only a few counts. This chain joins TRBV9 and TRBJ2-3; TRBD1 aligns across 9 bases. The CDR3 runs to 16 residues. Trimming removed 4 bases from V and 4 bases from J; junction bases left unmatched: 10. Germline CDR1 is SGDLS and CDR2 is YYNGEE. This chain's CDR3 is CASSQGGTGSADTQYF. For the CDR3, the DNA is TGTGCCAGCAGCCAAGGTGGGACAGGGAGCGCAGATACGCAGTATTTT.